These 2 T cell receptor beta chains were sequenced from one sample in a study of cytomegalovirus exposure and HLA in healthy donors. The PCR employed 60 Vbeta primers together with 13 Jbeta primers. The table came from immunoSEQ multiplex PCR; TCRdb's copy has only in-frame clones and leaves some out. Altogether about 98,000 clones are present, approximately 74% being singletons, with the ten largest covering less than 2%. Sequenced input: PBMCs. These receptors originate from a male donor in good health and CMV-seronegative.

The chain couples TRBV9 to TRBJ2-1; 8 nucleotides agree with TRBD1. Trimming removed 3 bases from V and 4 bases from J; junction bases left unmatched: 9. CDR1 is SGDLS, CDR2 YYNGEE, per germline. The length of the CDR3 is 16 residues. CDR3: CASSAPGTGRYNEQFF. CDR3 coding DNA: TGTGCCAGCAGCGCACCCGGGACAGGACGATACAATGAGCAGTTCTTC.

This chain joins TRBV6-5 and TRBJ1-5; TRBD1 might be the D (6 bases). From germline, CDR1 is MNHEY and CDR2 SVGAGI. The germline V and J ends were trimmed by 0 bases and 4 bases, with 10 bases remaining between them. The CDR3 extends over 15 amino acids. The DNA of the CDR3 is TGTGCCAGCAGTTACTCGTGGACAGCTAATCAGCCCCAGCATTTT. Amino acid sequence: CASSYSWTANQPQHF.